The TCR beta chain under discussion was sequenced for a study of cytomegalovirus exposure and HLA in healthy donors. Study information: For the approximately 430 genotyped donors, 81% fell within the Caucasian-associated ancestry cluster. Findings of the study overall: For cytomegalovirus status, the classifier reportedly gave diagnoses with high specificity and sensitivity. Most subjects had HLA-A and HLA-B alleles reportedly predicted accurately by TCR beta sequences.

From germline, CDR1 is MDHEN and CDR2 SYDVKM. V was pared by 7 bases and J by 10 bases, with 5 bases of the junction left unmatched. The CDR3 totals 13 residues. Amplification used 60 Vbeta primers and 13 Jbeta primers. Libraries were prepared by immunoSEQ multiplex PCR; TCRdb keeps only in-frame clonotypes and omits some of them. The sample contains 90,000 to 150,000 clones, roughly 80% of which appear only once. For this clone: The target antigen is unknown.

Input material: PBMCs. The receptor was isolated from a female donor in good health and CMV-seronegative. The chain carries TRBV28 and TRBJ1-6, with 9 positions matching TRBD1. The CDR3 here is CASMGTGNSPLHF. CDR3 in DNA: TGTGCCAGCATGGGGACAGGGAACTCACCCCTCCACTTT.